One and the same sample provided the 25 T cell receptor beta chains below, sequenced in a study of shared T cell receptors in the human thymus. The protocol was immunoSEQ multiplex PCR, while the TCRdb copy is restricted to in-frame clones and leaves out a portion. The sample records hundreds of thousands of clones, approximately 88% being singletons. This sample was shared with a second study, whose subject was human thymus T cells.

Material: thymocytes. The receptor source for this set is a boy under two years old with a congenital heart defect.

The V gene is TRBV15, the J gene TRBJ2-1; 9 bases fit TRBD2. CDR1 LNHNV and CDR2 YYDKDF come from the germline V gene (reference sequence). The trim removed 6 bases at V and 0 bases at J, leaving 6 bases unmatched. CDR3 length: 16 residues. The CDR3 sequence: CATRASGKSSYNEQFF. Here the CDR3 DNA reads TGTGCCACCAGGGCTAGCGGGAAGAGCTCCTACAATGAGCAGTTCTTC.

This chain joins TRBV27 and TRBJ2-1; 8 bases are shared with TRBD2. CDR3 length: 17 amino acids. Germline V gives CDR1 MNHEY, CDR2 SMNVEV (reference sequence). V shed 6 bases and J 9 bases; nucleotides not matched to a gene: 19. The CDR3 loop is CASSPGSGTRVGVEQFF. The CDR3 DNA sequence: TGTGCCAGCAGCCCGGGGTCCGGGACTAGGGTCGGAGTTGAGCAGTTCTTC.

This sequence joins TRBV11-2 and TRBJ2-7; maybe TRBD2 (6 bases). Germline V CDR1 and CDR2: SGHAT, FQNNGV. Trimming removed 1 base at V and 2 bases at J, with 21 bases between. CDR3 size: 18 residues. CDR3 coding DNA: TGTGCCAGCAGCTTAGCGGGTACTCAGGGCTGGGGGGCCTACGAGCAGTACTTC. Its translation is CASSLAGTQGWGAYEQYF.

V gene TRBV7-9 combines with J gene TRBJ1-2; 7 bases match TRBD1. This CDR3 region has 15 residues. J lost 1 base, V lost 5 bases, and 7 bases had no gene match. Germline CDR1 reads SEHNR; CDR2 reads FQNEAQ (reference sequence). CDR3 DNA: TGTGCCAGCAGCCCCGGACAGGAAAATAACTATGGCTACACCTTC. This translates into CASSPGQENNYGYTF.

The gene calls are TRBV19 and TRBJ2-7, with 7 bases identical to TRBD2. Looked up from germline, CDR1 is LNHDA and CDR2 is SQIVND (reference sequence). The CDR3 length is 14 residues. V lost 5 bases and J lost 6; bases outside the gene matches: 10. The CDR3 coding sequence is TGTGCCAGTAGTGGGGGGGGAGGGCCGGGCGAGCAGTACTTC. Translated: CASSGGGGPGEQYF.

The CDR3 DNA reads as TGTGCCAGCAGCTTGGGTAGCGGGAGTATGTACGAGCAGTACTTC. Encoded protein: CASSLGSGSMYEQYF. The V call is TRBV5-6, the J call TRBJ2-7; 9 bases fit TRBD2. V lost 0 bases to trimming and J lost 4 bases; unmatched junction nucleotides: 5. This CDR3 region has 15 residues. Germline V CDR1 and CDR2: SGHDT, YYEEEE.

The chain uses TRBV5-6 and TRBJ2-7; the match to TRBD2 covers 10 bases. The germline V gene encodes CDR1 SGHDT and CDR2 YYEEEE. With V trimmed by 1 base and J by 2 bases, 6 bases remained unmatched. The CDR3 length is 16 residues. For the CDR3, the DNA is TGTGCCAGCAGCTTGTTTGGGACTAGCGTGACCTACGAGCAGTACTTC. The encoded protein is CASSLFGTSVTYEQYF.

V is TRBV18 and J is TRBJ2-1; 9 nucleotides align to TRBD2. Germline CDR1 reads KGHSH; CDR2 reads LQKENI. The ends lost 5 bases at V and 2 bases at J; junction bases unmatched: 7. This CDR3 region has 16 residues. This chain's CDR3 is CASSTDLAGPYNEQFF. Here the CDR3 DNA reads TGTGCCAGCTCAACAGACCTAGCGGGGCCCTACAATGAGCAGTTCTTC.

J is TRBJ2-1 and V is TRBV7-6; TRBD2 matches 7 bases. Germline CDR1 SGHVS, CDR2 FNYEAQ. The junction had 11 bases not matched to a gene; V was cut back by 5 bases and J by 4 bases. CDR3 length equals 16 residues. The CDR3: CASSPGGLLEYNEQFF. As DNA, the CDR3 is TGTGCCAGCAGCCCGGGGGGACTCCTTGAGTACAATGAGCAGTTCTTC.

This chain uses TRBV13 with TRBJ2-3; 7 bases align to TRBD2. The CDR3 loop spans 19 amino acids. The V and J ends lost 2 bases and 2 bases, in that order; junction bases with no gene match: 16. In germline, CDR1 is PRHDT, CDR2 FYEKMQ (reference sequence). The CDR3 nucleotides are TGTGCCAGCAGCTTATCGGGAAGGCGGGAGCATACCTTCACAGATACGCAGTATTTT. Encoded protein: CASSLSGRREHTFTDTQYF.

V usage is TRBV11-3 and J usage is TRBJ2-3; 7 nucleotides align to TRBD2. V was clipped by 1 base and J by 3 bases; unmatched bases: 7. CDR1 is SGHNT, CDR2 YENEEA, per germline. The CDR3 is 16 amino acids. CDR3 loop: CASSLVAGAQTDTQYF. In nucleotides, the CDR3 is TGTGCCAGCAGCTTAGTTGCGGGAGCCCAGACAGATACGCAGTATTTT.

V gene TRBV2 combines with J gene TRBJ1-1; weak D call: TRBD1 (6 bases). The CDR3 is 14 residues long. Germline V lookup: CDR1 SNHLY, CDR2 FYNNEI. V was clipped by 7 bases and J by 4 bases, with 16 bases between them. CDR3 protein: CASKDRLFITEAFF. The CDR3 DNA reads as TGTGCCAGCAAGGACAGACTTTTTATCACTGAAGCTTTCTTT.

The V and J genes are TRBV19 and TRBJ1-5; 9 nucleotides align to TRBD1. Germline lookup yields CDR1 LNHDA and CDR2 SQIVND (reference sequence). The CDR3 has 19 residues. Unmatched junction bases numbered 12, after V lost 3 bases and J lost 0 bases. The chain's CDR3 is CASSIVFGTGFDSNQPQHF. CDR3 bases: TGTGCCAGTAGTATTGTTTTTGGGACAGGGTTCGATAGCAATCAGCCCCAGCATTTT. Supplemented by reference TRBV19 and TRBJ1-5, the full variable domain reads DGGITQSPKYLFRKEGQNVTLSCEQNLNHDAMYWYRQDPGQGLRLIYYSQIVNDFQKGDIAEGYSVSREKKESFPLTVTSAQKNPTAFYLCASSIVFGTGFDSNQPQHFGDGTRLSIL.

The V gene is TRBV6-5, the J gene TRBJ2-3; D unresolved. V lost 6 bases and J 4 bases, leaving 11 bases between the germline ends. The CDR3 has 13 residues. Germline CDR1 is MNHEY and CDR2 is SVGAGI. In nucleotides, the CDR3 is TGTGCCAGCAGCCTAGGAAAGGCAGATACGCAGTATTTT. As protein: CASSLGKADTQYF.

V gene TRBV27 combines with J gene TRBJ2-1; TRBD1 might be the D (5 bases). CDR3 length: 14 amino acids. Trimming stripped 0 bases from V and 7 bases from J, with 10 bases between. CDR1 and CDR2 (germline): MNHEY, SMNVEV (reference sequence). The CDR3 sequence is CASSLSSGWNEQFF. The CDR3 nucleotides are TGTGCCAGCAGTTTATCGTCAGGGTGGAATGAGCAGTTCTTC.

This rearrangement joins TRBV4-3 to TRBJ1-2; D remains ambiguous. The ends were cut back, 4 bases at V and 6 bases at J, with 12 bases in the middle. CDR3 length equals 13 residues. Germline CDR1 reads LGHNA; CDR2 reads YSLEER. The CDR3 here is CASSRSLLDGYTF. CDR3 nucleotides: TGCGCCAGCAGCCGGTCTCTACTGGATGGCTACACCTTC.

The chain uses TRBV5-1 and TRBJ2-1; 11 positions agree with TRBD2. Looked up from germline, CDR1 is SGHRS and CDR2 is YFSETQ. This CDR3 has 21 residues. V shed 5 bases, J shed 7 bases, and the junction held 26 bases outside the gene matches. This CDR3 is CASSIGVIEPSGRNYLNEQFF. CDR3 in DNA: TGCGCCAGCAGTATCGGGGTTATAGAGCCTAGCGGGAGGAATTACCTTAATGAGCAGTTCTTC.

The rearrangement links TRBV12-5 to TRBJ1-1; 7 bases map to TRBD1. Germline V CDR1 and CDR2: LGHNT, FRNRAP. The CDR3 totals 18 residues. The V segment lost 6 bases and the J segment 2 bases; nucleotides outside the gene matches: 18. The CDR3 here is CASGRNADLGQTNTEAFF. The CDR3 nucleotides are TGTGCTAGTGGCAGAAACGCAGACCTGGGACAGACAAACACTGAAGCTTTCTTT.

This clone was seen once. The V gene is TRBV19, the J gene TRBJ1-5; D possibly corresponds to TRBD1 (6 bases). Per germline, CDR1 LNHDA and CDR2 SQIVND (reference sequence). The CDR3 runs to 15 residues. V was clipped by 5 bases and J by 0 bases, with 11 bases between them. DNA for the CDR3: TGTGCCAGTAGTCAGGGGAGCCTTAGCAATCAGCCCCAGCATTTT. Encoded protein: CASSQGSLSNQPQHF.

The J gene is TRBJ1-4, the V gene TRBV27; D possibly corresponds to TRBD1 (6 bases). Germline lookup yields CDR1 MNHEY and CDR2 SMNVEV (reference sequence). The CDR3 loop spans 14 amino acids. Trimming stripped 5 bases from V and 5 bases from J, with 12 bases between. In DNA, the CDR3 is TGTGCCAGCAGTGTCGACAGGTCGAATGAAAAACTGTTTTTT. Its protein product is CASSVDRSNEKLFF.

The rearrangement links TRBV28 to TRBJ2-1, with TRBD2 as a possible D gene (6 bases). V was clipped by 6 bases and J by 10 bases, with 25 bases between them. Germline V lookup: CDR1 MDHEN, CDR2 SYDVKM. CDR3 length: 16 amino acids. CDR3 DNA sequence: TGTGCCAGCAGCCTGTGCATGGTTAGCGGCCGACCGGAGCAGTTCTTC. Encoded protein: CASSLCMVSGRPEQFF.

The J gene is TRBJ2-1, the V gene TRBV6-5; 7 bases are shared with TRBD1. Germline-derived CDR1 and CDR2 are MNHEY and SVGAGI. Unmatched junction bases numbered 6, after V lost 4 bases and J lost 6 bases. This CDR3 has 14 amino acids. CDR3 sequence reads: CASSFRDSLNEQFF. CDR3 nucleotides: TGTGCCAGCAGTTTCCGGGACAGCCTCAATGAGCAGTTCTTC.

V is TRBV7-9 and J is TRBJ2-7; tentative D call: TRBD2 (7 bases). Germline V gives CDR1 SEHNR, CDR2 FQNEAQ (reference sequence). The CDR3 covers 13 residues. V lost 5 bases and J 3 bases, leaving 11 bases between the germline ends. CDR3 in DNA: TGTGCCAGCAGCAGGGGGGGGTGCTACGAGCAGTACTTC. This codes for CASSRGGCYEQYF.

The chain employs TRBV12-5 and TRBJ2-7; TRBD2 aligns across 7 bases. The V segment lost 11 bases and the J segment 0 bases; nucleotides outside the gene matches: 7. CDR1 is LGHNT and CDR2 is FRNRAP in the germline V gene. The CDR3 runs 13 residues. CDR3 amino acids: CAPPGGPSYEQYF. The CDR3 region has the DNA TGTGCTCCGCCGGGGGGACCCTCCTACGAGCAGTACTTC. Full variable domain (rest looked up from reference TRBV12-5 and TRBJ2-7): DARVTQTPRHKVTEMGQEVTMRCQPILGHNTVFWYRQTMMQGLELLAYFRNRAPLDDSGMPKDRFSAEMPDATLATLKIQPSEPRDSAVYFCAPPGGPSYEQYFGPGTRLTVT.

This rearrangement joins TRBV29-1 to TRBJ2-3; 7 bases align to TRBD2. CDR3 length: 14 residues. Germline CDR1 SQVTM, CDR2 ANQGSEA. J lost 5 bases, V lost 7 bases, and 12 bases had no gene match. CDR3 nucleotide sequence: TGCAGCGGGGCTCCCTGGCGGGAGATAGATACGCAGTATTTT. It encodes CSGAPWREIDTQYF.